The following is a T cell receptor beta chain sequence with its context. Other DNA sequences from this sample encode an identical CDR3 as well. This sample is drawn from a study of blood T cell repertoires in COVID-19. About the research overall: COVID-19 samples collected from the United States, Italy and Spain covered acute and convalescent phases. Sample material is recorded as cDNA or gDNA derived from T cells, B-cell-depleted T cells, or PBMCs.

Produced via immunoSEQ multiplex PCR; TCRdb's table is partial and in-frame only. Of 400,000 to 450,000 clones listed, roughly 91% were seen once; the top ten hold roughly 0.66%. CDR3 length: 15 amino acids. Germline assignment: CDR1 MDHEN and CDR2 SYDVKM. V dropped 6 bases and J dropped 7; count of bases not matched to a gene: 7. Categorization into cohorts depended on clinical history that participants reported. The chain uses TRBV28 and TRBJ2-1; 12 nucleotides agree with TRBD2. The sequenced sample was PBMCs or T cells enriched from blood (not recorded which). The TCR sequence derives from a man between 18 and 35 years old who had recovered from COVID-19. DNA of the CDR3: TGTGCCAGCAGCCCGACTAGCGGGAGAGGGAATGAGCAGTTCTTC. Its translation is CASSPTSGRGNEQFF.